This passage covers 31 T cell receptor beta chains from one sample sequenced in a study of T cells in women clearing cervical HPV infection (dated by TCRdb to 2016 to 2018). The library was prepared using the immunoSEQ multiplex PCR assay. TCRdb retrieved this table from immuneACCESS and kept in-frame rearrangements only. Not all clones are present; in checked studies, unresolved V genes account for under half, and no reason is known for the remainder. This sample's listing comprises under 45,000 clones. The top ten clones comprise 6% to 8.5% of the sample. The sample comprised blood buffy coat. The receptors here all came from a woman between 18 and 69 years old with a cervical HPV16 infection that either progressed to CIN3+ or cleared (not recorded which).

The CDR3 reads CASSFWDRAGGTYTF. CDR3 DNA (partial): TGTGCCAGCAGCTTTTGGGACAGGGCTGGGGGTACC. The V and J genes are TRBV7-2 and TRBJ1-2; 9 nucleotides match TRBD1. The CDR3 end lies 3 residues beyond the end of the read and is filled in from the germline J gene. Germline V gene lookup returns CDR1 SGHTA and CDR2 FQGNSA. The CDR3 sequence is 15 residues long.

As regards this clone: The read terminates 3 residues before the CDR3 end, so the remaining end is supplied by the germline J gene. The chain recombines TRBV19 with TRBJ1-4; 10 bases fit TRBD1. CDR3 size: 15 residues. Germline V gene data show CDR1 as LNHDA and CDR2 as SQIVND (reference sequence). Partial CDR3 DNA: TGTGCCGGTAAACCCGGGACAGGGGATCGGGTGGGA. Amino acids: CAGKPGTGDRVG. The whole CDR3 protein reads CAGKPGTGDRVGLFF.

Of note for this clone: The read terminates 3 residues ahead of where the CDR3 ends, so the germline J gene completes it. The chain couples TRBV7-9 to TRBJ2-7, with 9 nucleotides matching TRBD2. Germline V gene data show CDR1 as SEHNR and CDR2 as FQNEAQ (reference sequence). Germline trimming cut 5 bases from V and 2 bases from J; bases unmatched to any gene: 7. This CDR3 spans 15 amino acids. CDR3 sequence reads: CASSPGLATTYEQYF. CDR3 DNA, as far as it was read: TGTGCCAGCAGCCCTGGACTAGCGACGACCTACGAG.

Of note for this clone: Sequencing ends 3 residues short of the CDR3 end; the germline J gene provides the rest. The V gene is TRBV28, the J gene TRBJ1-2, with unresolved D. The CDR3 covers 14 residues. Germline CDR1 MDHEN, CDR2 SYDVKM. Trimming pared 8 bases from V and 2 bases from J, leaving 15 bases between. The sequenced part of the CDR3 DNA is TGTGCCAGCGGCGACATCACTCTGAACTATGGC. Protein: CASGDITLNYG. The complete CDR3 sequence is CASGDITLNYGYTF.

In regard to this clone: The missing CDR3 end, 3 residues past where the read stops, is filled in from the germline J gene. This chain links TRBV7-2 with TRBJ1-4; 7 nucleotides agree with TRBD1. Germline-derived CDR1 and CDR2 are SGHTA and FQGNSA. The CDR3 sequence is 15 residues long. After removal of 4 bases from V and 2 bases from J, the junction contained 4 bases not matched to a gene. CDR3 DNA (partial): TGTGCCAGCAGCTCCCAGGGGGAGACTAATGAAAAA. This codes for CASSSQGETNEK. The full-length CDR3 reads as CASSSQGETNEKLFF.

Remarks on this clone: The CDR3 is cut off 3 residues early in the read; its end comes from the germline J gene. The J gene is TRBJ1-1, the V gene TRBV30, with no clear D. The CDR3 consists of 13 residues. Germline CDR1 reads GTSNPN; CDR2 reads SVGIG (reference sequence). The V end was cut by 0 bases, the J end by 7 bases, with 12 bases between. CDR3 sequence reads: CAWSVRGQGEAFF. The covered CDR3 bases are TGTGCCTGGAGTGTGAGAGGGCAAGGTGAA.

As to this clone: Sequencing ends 3 residues short of the CDR3 end; the germline J gene provides the rest. The chain employs TRBV7-8 and TRBJ2-1, with D uncertain. The length of the CDR3 is 13 residues. Germline-derived CDR1 and CDR2 are SGHVS and FQNEAQ. V lost 4 bases and J lost 4, with 8 bases in between. The covered CDR3 bases are TGTGCCAGCAGCTCCCCCTTATACAATGAG. This sequence encodes CASSSPLYNE. The whole CDR3 protein reads CASSSPLYNEQFF.

Comment on this clone: The CDR3 extends 3 residues past the end of the read, so its final part is completed from the germline J gene. The rearrangement uses TRBV5-1 and TRBJ1-4; 7 positions match TRBD1. This CDR3 is built from 16 residues. Germline lookup yields CDR1 SGHRS and CDR2 YFSETQ. V trimming: 5 bases; J trimming: 0 bases; junction bases outside the gene matches: 7. The CDR3 reads CASSLTGQATNEKLFF. The sequenced CDR3 bases are TGCGCCAGCAGTCTGACTGGACAGGCAACTAATGAAAAA.

Note on this clone: The sequence runs out 3 residues before the end of the CDR3; the remainder is reconstructed from the germline J gene. The chain joins TRBV2 to TRBJ2-7; 7 positions agree with TRBD2. With V trimmed by 6 bases and J by 3 bases, 8 bases remained unmatched. Germline V lookup: CDR1 SNHLY, CDR2 FYNNEI. The CDR3 totals 14 residues. Incomplete CDR3 DNA: TGTGCCAGCAGGGGGGGGGAGGGGTACTACGAG. As protein: CASRGGEGYYE. The complete CDR3 reads CASRGGEGYYEQYF. The complete variable domain, with remaining parts taken from reference TRBV2 and TRBJ2-7, reads EPEVTQTPSHQVTQMGQEVILRCVPISNHLYFYWYRQILGQKVEFLVSFYNNEISEKSEIFDDQFSVERPDGSNFTLKIRSTKLEDSAMYFCASRGGEGYYEQYFGPGTRLTVT.

Notes on this clone: The read ends 3 residues shy of where the CDR3 ends; the end is completed using the germline J gene. The chain employs TRBV7-2 and TRBJ2-5, with a tentative D call TRBD1 (6 bases). Looked up from germline, CDR1 is SGHTA and CDR2 is FQGNSA. Trimming took 0 bases from V and 0 from J, leaving 11 bases between them. The CDR3 length is 16 residues. The DNA read from the CDR3 is TGTGCCAGCAGCTTAGCCGCTGGGACATACCAAGAGACC. This codes for CASSLAAGTYQET. The entire CDR3 protein reads CASSLAAGTYQETQYF.

As concerns this clone: The CDR3 end lies 3 residues beyond the end of the read and is filled in from the germline J gene. V and J are TRBV7-6 and TRBJ1-3, with D unclear. The V gene lost 5 bases and the J gene lost 0 bases, with 5 bases spanning the gap. The CDR3 covers 13 residues. The germline CDR1 and CDR2 sequences are SGHVS and FNYEAQ. The CDR3 spells CASSTTSGNTIYF. The sequenced part of the CDR3 DNA is TGTGCCAGCAGCACAACCTCTGGAAACACC.

Comments on this clone: The read ends 3 residues shy of where the CDR3 ends; the end is completed using the germline J gene. V is TRBV7-3 and J is TRBJ2-3; possibly TRBD1 for D (6 bases). Per germline, CDR1 SGHTA and CDR2 FQGTGA. This CDR3 comprises 15 residues. Trimming shortened V by 3 bases and J by 1 base, and 11 bases separated the two germline ends. CDR3 region: CASSLTGSRTDTQYF. The DNA read from the CDR3 is TGTGCCAGCAGCTTGACAGGCTCACGCACAGATACG.

In the case of this clone: Read sequence stops 3 residues before the CDR3 end, and the germline J gene provides the missing end. The chain uses TRBV5-1 and TRBJ1-1; TRBD1 might be the D (6 bases). The V gene's germline CDR1 is SGHRS and CDR2 YFSETQ. CDR3 length: 16 residues. The germline V and J ends were trimmed by 0 bases and 4 bases, with 16 bases remaining between them. Partial CDR3 DNA: TGCGCCAGCAGCTTGGCCGGGGCAGGGGAGGCCACTGAA. Translating gives CASSLAGAGEATE. The entire CDR3 reads CASSLAGAGEATEAFF. Variable domain in full (rest from reference TRBV5-1 and TRBJ1-1): KAGVTQTPRYLIKTRGQQVTLSCSPISGHRSVSWYQQTPGQGLQFLFEYFSETQRNKGNFPGRFSGRQFSNSRSEMNVSTLELGDSALYLCASSLAGAGEATEAFFGQGTRLTVV.

A word on this clone: Sequencing ends 3 residues short of the CDR3 end; the germline J gene provides the rest. This sequence joins TRBV7-6 and TRBJ2-3, with D possibly being TRBD1 (6 bases). Trimming stripped 5 bases from V and 2 bases from J, with 14 bases between. Per the germline V gene, CDR1 is SGHVS and CDR2 is FNYEAQ. The CDR3 contains 15 residues. The CDR3 reads CASSTTGIYTDTQYF. The DNA read from the CDR3 is TGTGCCAGCAGCACTACAGGGATATACACAGATACG.

Comment on this clone: The observed sequence ends 3 residues before the CDR3 terminus, with the missing tail filled in from the germline J gene. The chain combines TRBV11-1 with TRBJ2-5; 11 bases map to TRBD2. After removal of 5 bases from V and 1 base from J, the junction contained 3 bases not matched to a gene. Germline V gives CDR1 SGHAT, CDR2 FQDESV (reference sequence). CDR3 size: 15 residues. The CDR3 DNA, read in part, is TGTGCCAGCAGCATTACTAGCGGGGGCCAAGAGACC. Its protein product is CASSITSGGQET. In full, the CDR3 is CASSITSGGQETQYF.

As regards this clone: The read comes to an end 3 residues before the CDR3 does, leaving the germline J gene to fill in the end. This chain connects TRBV30 to TRBJ1-5, with D possibly matching TRBD1 (5 bases). The CDR3 extends over 16 amino acids. The ends were cut back, 5 bases at V and 5 bases at J, with 22 bases in the middle. Germline lookup yields CDR1 GTSNPN and CDR2 SVGIG (reference sequence). The DNA read from the CDR3 is TGTGCCTGGGGGGTAAGGGGAGAAGTAATCCATCAGCCC. Residues: CAWGVRGEVIHQP. The CDR3 in full is CAWGVRGEVIHQPQHF.

To note about this clone: The read finishes 3 residues shy of the CDR3 end, and the germline J gene is used to complete it. This chain joins TRBV13 and TRBJ1-6; 8 nucleotides match TRBD1. Germline V gene sequence: CDR1 PRHDT, CDR2 FYEKMQ (reference sequence). The CDR3 contains 16 residues. Trimming cost V 4 bases and J 7 bases; bases outside gene matches: 9. CDR3 sequence reads: CASSSGDRGQNSPLHF. Incomplete CDR3 DNA: TGTGCCAGCAGCTCAGGAGACAGGGGACAAAATTCACCC.

Note on this clone: The sequence runs out 3 residues before the end of the CDR3; the remainder is reconstructed from the germline J gene. The chain combines TRBV29-1 with TRBJ2-7, with D maybe TRBD1 (6 bases). The CDR3 extends over 14 amino acids. Per the germline V gene, CDR1 is SQVTM and CDR2 is ANQGSEA. The V end was cut by 6 bases, the J end by 2 bases, with 17 bases between. The CDR3 bases that were read are TGCAGCGTAGGGACACCACCCCTCCCCTACGAG. Amino acids: CSVGTPPLPYE. The complete CDR3 protein is CSVGTPPLPYEQYF.

As for this clone: The read halts 3 residues ahead of the CDR3 end, with the missing end drawn from the germline J gene. The J gene is TRBJ2-7, the V gene TRBV7-2; possible D gene TRBD2, 6 bases. The CDR3 has 13 residues. The ends were cut back, 1 base at V and 6 bases at J, with 10 bases in the middle. In germline, CDR1 is SGHTA, CDR2 FQGNSA. The CDR3 sequence is CASSLVGRGEQYF. The CDR3 bases that were read are TGTGCCAGCAGCTTAGTCGGGCGGGGCGAG.

Concerning this clone itself: The CDR3 end lies 3 residues beyond the end of the read and is filled in from the germline J gene. V is TRBV7-2 and J is TRBJ2-1; 11 bases align to TRBD2. J lost 9 bases, V lost 5 bases, and 0 bases had no gene match. CDR3 length: 12 residues. The germline V gene encodes CDR1 SGHTA and CDR2 FQGNSA. Partial CDR3 DNA: TGTGCCAGCAGCACTAGCGGGAGTGAG. This translates into CASSTSGSE. The full CDR3 protein is CASSTSGSEQFF.

Of note for this clone: The CDR3 is cut off 3 residues early in the read; its end comes from the germline J gene. This rearrangement joins TRBV18 to TRBJ1-4, with a possible D match to TRBD1 (6 bases). Trimming stripped 4 bases from V and 8 bases from J, with 20 bases between. The CDR3 loop spans 16 amino acids. Germline V gives CDR1 KGHSH, CDR2 LQKENI. The CDR3 sequence: CASSQDRLLRGEKLFF. The sequenced part of the CDR3 DNA is TGTGCCAGCTCACAAGACAGGCTGTTAAGGGGCGAAAAA.

Note on this clone: The read terminates 3 residues ahead of where the CDR3 ends, so the germline J gene completes it. The V call is TRBV5-1, the J call TRBJ2-7, with D possibly being TRBD2 (6 bases). V shed 4 bases and J shed 3 bases, with 17 bases lying between them. This CDR3 has 15 amino acids. Germline V CDR1 and CDR2: SGHRS, YFSETQ. The CDR3 loop is CASSLRFSGVYEQYF. Incomplete CDR3 DNA: TGCGCCAGCAGCCTCCGGTTTAGCGGTGTCTACGAG.

In the case of this clone: The read ends 3 residues early relative to the CDR3; the germline J gene fills the gap. The chain carries TRBV20-1 and TRBJ2-2; 9 bases align to TRBD1. V trimming: 7 bases; J trimming: 5 bases; junction bases outside the gene matches: 2. CDR1 is DFQATT, CDR2 SNEGSKA, per germline (reference sequence). The CDR3 loop spans 12 amino acids. Partial CDR3 DNA: TGCAGTGGACAGGGGGGGACCGGGGAG. As protein: CSGQGGTGE. The full-length CDR3 reads as CSGQGGTGELFF.

As for this clone: The germline gene is not matched at one end of the junction; a read error may be the cause. The read terminates 3 residues ahead of where the CDR3 ends, so the germline J gene completes it. Distinct nucleotide sequences in the sample also encode this CDR3. The chain joins TRBV7-9 to TRBJ1-3; D uncertain. This CDR3 is built from 15 residues. Per germline, CDR1 SEHNR and CDR2 FQNEAQ (reference sequence). CDR3 bases read: TGTGCCAGCAGCGTCAGCGATAGCTCTGGAAACACG. Its translation: CASSVSDSSGNT. The entire CDR3 is CASSVSDSSGNTIYF.

CDR3 DNA, as far as it was read: TGTGCCAGCTCCGGGACTGAGAATTCACCG. It codes for CASSGTENSP. The entire CDR3 reads CASSGTENSPLFF. This chain connects TRBV7-9 to TRBJ2-2, with D maybe TRBD2 (6 bases). The read falls 3 residues short of the CDR3 end, and the missing part is taken from the germline J gene. The germline gives CDR1 SEHNR, CDR2 FQNEAQ (reference sequence). This CDR3 is 13 amino acids long. The full variable domain, with the rest looked up from reference TRBV7-9 and TRBJ2-2, is DTGVSQNPRHKITKRGQNVTFRCDPISEHNRLYWYRQTLGQGPEFLTYFQNEAQLEKSRLLSDRFSAERPKGSFSTLEIQRTEQGDSAMYLCASSGTENSPLFFGEGSRLTVL.

Details on this clone: The sequence runs out 3 residues before the end of the CDR3; the remainder is reconstructed from the germline J gene. The gene calls are TRBV15 and TRBJ2-1; a weak D match, TRBD1 (6 bases). V gave up 0 bases and J gave up 7 bases, with 13 bases separating them. The CDR3 spans 15 residues. From germline, CDR1 is LNHNV and CDR2 YYDKDF (reference sequence). The sequenced CDR3 bases are TGTGCCACCAGCAGAGAACAGGGAGAGAGGAATGAG. Its translation is CATSREQGERNE. The entire CDR3 protein reads CATSREQGERNEQFF.

About this clone: The read gets to within 3 residues of the CDR3 end, and the germline J gene fills in the rest. The chain joins TRBV7-3 to TRBJ1-2; tentative D call: TRBD1 (5 bases). The CDR3 totals 14 residues. The germline gives CDR1 SGHTA, CDR2 FQGTGA. The covered CDR3 bases are TGTGCCAGCAGCCCAGGGACTAGCCGGGATACC. This sequence encodes CASSPGTSRDT. The whole CDR3 reads CASSPGTSRDTYTF.

CDR3 loop: CASSITSGLTLAKNIQYF. Partial CDR3 DNA: TGTGCCAGTAGTATAACTAGCGGGCTTACTCTAGCCAAAAACATT. V gene TRBV19 combines with J gene TRBJ2-4, with TRBD2 matching over 9 bases. The CDR3 is cut off 3 residues early in the read; its end comes from the germline J gene. Germline-derived CDR1 and CDR2 are LNHDA and SQIVND (reference sequence). The CDR3 is 18 residues long. V was clipped by 2 bases and J by 0 bases; unmatched bases: 8.

As regards this clone: The read comes to an end 3 residues before the CDR3 does, leaving the germline J gene to fill in the end. J is TRBJ2-4 and V is TRBV7-2; D is uncertain. CDR3 size: 13 residues. Germline loops: CDR1 SGHTA, CDR2 FQGNSA. This CDR3 reads CASSSRSNYGQYF. The sequenced CDR3 bases are TGTGCCAGCAGCTCTCGGTCCAACTATGGT.

Concerning this clone itself: Read data end 3 residues before the CDR3 end; the end is taken from the germline J gene. V and J are TRBV19 and TRBJ2-2; possibly TRBD2 for D (6 bases). Trimming removed 4 bases from V and 8 bases from J, with 11 bases in between. Germline CDR1 and CDR2: LNHDA and SQIVND (reference sequence). The CDR3 is 13 amino acids. This chain's CDR3 is CASSNLRGGELFF. Partial CDR3 DNA: TGTGCCAGTAGTAACCTCCGGGGGGGGGAG.

Points on this clone: Read sequence stops 3 residues before the CDR3 end, and the germline J gene provides the missing end. The chain employs TRBV5-4 and TRBJ2-5; a possible D gene is TRBD1 (6 bases). The CDR3 has 14 residues. Germline V CDR1 and CDR2: SGHNT, YYREEE (reference sequence). Trimming shortened V by 4 bases and J by 4 bases, and 14 bases separated the two germline ends. The CDR3 reads CASSIQGWGETQYF. The part of the CDR3 DNA that was read is TGTGCCAGCAGCATCCAGGGGTGGGGAGAGACC.